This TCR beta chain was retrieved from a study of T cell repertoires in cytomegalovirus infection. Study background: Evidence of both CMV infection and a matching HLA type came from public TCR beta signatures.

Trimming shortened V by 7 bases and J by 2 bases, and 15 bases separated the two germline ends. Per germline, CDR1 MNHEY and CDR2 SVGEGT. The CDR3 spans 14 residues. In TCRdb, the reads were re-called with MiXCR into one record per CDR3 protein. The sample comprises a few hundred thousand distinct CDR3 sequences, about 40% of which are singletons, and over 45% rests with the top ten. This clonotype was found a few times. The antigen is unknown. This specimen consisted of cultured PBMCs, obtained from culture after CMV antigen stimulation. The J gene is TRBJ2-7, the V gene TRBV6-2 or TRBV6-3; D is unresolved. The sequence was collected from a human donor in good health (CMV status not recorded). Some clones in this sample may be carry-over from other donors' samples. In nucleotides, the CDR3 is TGTGCCAGCACGCGCCCAGCAAAACCCTACGAGCAGTACTTC. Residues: CASTRPAKPYEQYF.